Listed below are T cell receptor beta chains from one sample, sequenced in a study of tumor-infiltrating lymphocytes in primary liver carcinoma. One entry per CDR3 protein results from TCRdb running MiXCR on the multiplex PCR reads. The sample holds under 90,000 distinct CDR3 sequences, approximately 77% seen once. The material sequenced was liver tumor tissue from sampling region 1. These receptors all stem from a man aged 40-50 years with primary liver carcinoma and hepatitis B virus infection. Both conserved end residues are part of each CDR3. D genes are given only for firm matches. Clone size is stated in some rows and not others, as once, few, many or a class when expanded.

d_gene,v_gene,j_gene,abundance,CDR3nt,CDR3aa
NA,TRBV12-3/TRBV12-4,TRBJ2-7,NA,TGTACCAGCAGCAACTGCTACGAGCAGTACTTC,CTSSNCYEQYF
TRBD2,TRBV11-2,TRBJ2-1,NA,TGTGCCAGCGGCACCCTCGGGACTAGCGGGAGTGACAATGAGCAATTCTTC,CASGTLGTSGSDNEQFF
NA,TRBV2,TRBJ1-5,few,TGTGCCAGCGTTTCCCAGTATAGCAATCAGCCCCAGCATTTT,CASVSQYSNQPQHF
NA,TRBV5-5,TRBJ2-5,NA,TGTGCCAGCAGGGGGGCGGACTGGGAACATGAGACCCAGTGCTTC,CASRGADWEHETQCF
NA,TRBV6-6,TRBJ1-2,many,TGTGCCAGCAGTCTTCCGACGCGTGGCTACACCTTC,CASSLPTRGYTF
TRBD2,TRBV12-3/TRBV12-4,TRBJ2-7,NA,TGTGCCAGCAGCCCGGGACTAGGGGGGCACTACGAGCAGTACTTT,CASSPGLGGHYEQYF
NA,TRBV28,TRBJ1-5,NA,TGTGCCAGCAGCCCTATTATCGGCCTGGGCAGCTTGAATCAACCCCAGCATTTT,CASSPIIGLGSLNQPQHF
NA,TRBV7-3,TRBJ2-1,NA,TGTACCAGCAGCTTAGGGGGTGGGGGCCAGAATGAGCAGTTCTTC,CTSSLGGGGQNEQFF
NA,TRBV20-1,TRBJ1-1,NA,TGCAGTGCTAGCCCCTCAGGGCCCCTCATAGAAGCTTTCTTT,CSASPSGPLIEAFF
TRBD2,TRBV6-5,TRBJ2-5,NA,TGTGCCAGCCTAGGGACTAGCGGGAAGACCCAGTACTTC,CASLGTSGKTQYF
TRBD1,TRBV6-1,TRBJ2-3,NA,TGTGCCAGCAGTGCCGGACAGGTAACAGCAAGGACAGATACGCAGTATTTT,CASSAGQVTARTDTQYF
NA,TRBV11-2,TRBJ2-7,NA,TGTGCCAGCAATTTAGAAAGGCGCGCCGAGCAGCACTTC,CASNLERRAEQHF
TRBD2,TRBV7-2,TRBJ2-1,NA,TGTGCCAGCGGAGCCAGCGGGAGAAGAGAGCAGTTCTTC,CASGASGRREQFF
NA,TRBV20-1,TRBJ1-5,NA,TGCAGTGCTAAGTCCCGCAATCAGCCCCAGCATTTT,CSAKSRNQPQHF
TRBD1,TRBV7-9,TRBJ2-7,NA,TGTGCCAGGGGCCGTTCCGGACAGGGAGTAATCTACGAGCAGTACTTC,CARGRSGQGVIYEQYF
NA,TRBV11-2,TRBJ2-3,NA,TGTTCCGGAGGGACATGGGAGCCCGCAGATACGCAGTATTTT,CSGGTWEPADTQYF
TRBD1,TRBV11-2,TRBJ1-1,NA,TGTGCCAACGCCAAGGACAGGGGGCTGGCCGAAGCTTTCTTT,CANAKDRGLAEAFF
NA,TRBV12-3/TRBV12-4,TRBJ2-3,few,TGTGTCAGCGGCCTTCAGGTGGCAGATACGCAGTATTTT,CVSGLQVADTQYF
NA,TRBV4-1,TRBJ1-2,NA,TGCGCCAGCAGCCCTACTGGGATAGACTATGGCTACACCTTC,CASSPTGIDYGYTF
NA,TRBV10-3,TRBJ1-5,NA,TGTGCCATTCCCGACCGGAATAGCAGTCAGCCCCAGCATTTT,CAIPDRNSSQPQHF
NA,TRBV15,TRBJ2-7,NA,TGTGCCACCAGCACCTTTGGGGGGACGTACGAGCAGTACTTC,CATSTFGGTYEQYF
TRBD2,TRBV5-5,TRBJ2-5,NA,TGTACCATCAGCTTGTTGGGACTAGCAGAAGAGACCCAGTACTTC,CTISLLGLAEETQYF
NA,TRBV11-2,TRBJ2-7,NA,TGTGCCAGCAGCCCCGGGGGCGAGCAGTACTTC,CASSPGGEQYF
NA,TRBV28,TRBJ2-7,NA,TGTGCCAGCAGTTTAGAGGACTATTCCTACGAGCAGCACTTC,CASSLEDYSYEQHF
TRBD2,TRBV6-2/TRBV6-3,TRBJ2-7,NA,TGTGCCGTCAGGGGACTAGCGGGAGAGGACTCCTACGAGCAGTACTTC,CAVRGLAGEDSYEQYF
NA,TRBV11-2,TRBJ2-1,NA,TGTGCCAGCAGCTTTAGCGAGCCATTCGACAATGAGCATTTCTTC,CASSFSEPFDNEHFF
NA,TRBV5-1,TRBJ1-2,NA,TGCGCCAGCAGCCTGGGAGGGGACAACTATGGCTACATCTTC,CASSLGGDNYGYIF
TRBD2,TRBV29-1,TRBJ2-1,NA,TGCAGCTTTGAACTCCTGACTAGCGAGACCTACAATGAGCAGTTCTTC,CSFELLTSETYNEQFF
TRBD1,TRBV28,TRBJ2-2,NA,TGTGTCAACAGTCCGACAGGGCGGACCGGGGAGCTGTTTTTT,CVNSPTGRTGELFF
NA,TRBV10-3,TRBJ2-1,NA,TGTGCCATCCAGGATACCGATGAGCACTTCTTC,CAIQDTDEHFF
NA,TRBV28,TRBJ1-2,many,TGTGCCAGCAGTGACCTAAACTATGGCTACACCTTC,CASSDLNYGYTF
NA,TRBV12-2,TRBJ2-2,NA,TGTGCAAGTCGCTTAGAACCGACAAACGCCGGGGAGCTGTTTTTT,CASRLEPTNAGELFF
TRBD2,TRBV6-5,TRBJ2-1,medium-sized,TGTGCCAGCAGTCCTACTAGCGGGAGAAATGACAATGAGCAGTTCTTC,CASSPTSGRNDNEQFF
NA,TRBV11-2,TRBJ2-2,many,TGTGCCAGCAGCTTAGATCGAGGGGGAGTGCGCCCAGACACCGGGGAGCTGTTTTTT,CASSLDRGGVRPDTGELFF
NA,TRBV11-2,TRBJ2-5,NA,TGTGTCAGCAGGTCCCGGGACTTGGCCCACCAAGAGACCCAGTACTTC,CVSRSRDLAHQETQYF
NA,TRBV4-2,TRBJ2-2,NA,TGTGCAAGCAGGTCCGAGCGGGCGAACACCGGGGAGCTGTTTTTT,CASRSERANTGELFF
TRBD2,TRBV12-3/TRBV12-4,TRBJ2-1,NA,TGTGCCAGCAGTTTGGGTAGGACTAGCAGGAGGACCGATGAGCAGTTCTTC,CASSLGRTSRRTDEQFF
NA,TRBV4-1,TRBJ2-7,NA,TGCGCCAGCGGCCGGGACCACAACTACGAGCAGTACTTC,CASGRDHNYEQYF
TRBD2,TRBV10-3,TRBJ2-7,NA,TGTGCCATCAGTCCGGGACTAGCGGTGTCCCCCTTCTCCTACGAGCAGTACTTT,CAISPGLAVSPFSYEQYF
NA,TRBV11-2,TRBJ2-1,NA,TGTGCCAGCAGTTCAACGGGCCCTGGAAATGAACAGTTCTTC,CASSSTGPGNEQFF
NA,TRBV12-3/TRBV12-4,TRBJ2-2,many,TGTGCCAGCAGTCGCAACTTGAACACCGGGGAGCTGTTTTTT,CASSRNLNTGELFF
TRBD1,TRBV29-1,TRBJ1-5,NA,TGCAGCGTTAGCGGGACAGGCGTAAATCAGCCCCAGCATTTT,CSVSGTGVNQPQHF
NA,TRBV10-2,TRBJ2-1,NA,TGCACCAGCAGCCGATATTCCGGAGCCTCGAATGAGCAGTTCTTC,CTSSRYSGASNEQFF
TRBD2,TRBV20-1,TRBJ2-1,few,TGCAGTGCTAGAGATGGAACGGGAGGGGCCAATGAGCAGTTCTTC,CSARDGTGGANEQFF
NA,TRBV24-1,TRBJ2-1,NA,TGTGCCACCAGCCCTCCCCGGGCCCTAAGGGATGAGCAGTTCTTC,CATSPPRALRDEQFF
TRBD1,TRBV19,TRBJ1-5,few,TGTGCCAGTGATGACAGGGGTACTCAGCCCCAGCATTTT,CASDDRGTQPQHF
NA,TRBV12-3/TRBV12-4,TRBJ2-3,NA,TGTGTCAGCAAAAAGGTTCTGAGCACAGATATGCAGTATTTT,CVSKKVLSTDMQYF
NA,TRBV28,TRBJ2-7,NA,TGTGCCAGCAGCCTGTCTCTGGGAGTCCTCTCCTACGAGCAGTACTTC,CASSLSLGVLSYEQYF
NA,TRBV2,TRBJ2-2,few,TGTGCCAGCAGTGCCGATGGGGAGCTGTTTTTT,CASSADGELFF
TRBD1,TRBV5-4,TRBJ2-1,many,TGTGCCAGCAGCTTGGATGGCAGGGGGCAATACAATGAGCAGTTCTTC,CASSLDGRGQYNEQFF
TRBD2,TRBV6-1,TRBJ2-1,NA,TGTGCCAGCAGTGGAAACGGGAGGGAGGGTTCTTCCTTC,CASSGNGREGSSF